This TCR beta chain emerged from a study of T cell repertoires in cytomegalovirus infection (dated by TCRdb to about 2019). About the full investigation: The peptide stimulations were aimed at well-studied HLA-B-restricted epitopes as well as recently identified HLA-C-restricted CMV epitopes, whose presentation resists viral immunomodulation. Donor HLA type was relevant to the analysis, as public TCR beta signatures indicated carriage of CMV infection together with the matching HLA type. Findings and caveats that apply to the study as a whole: The ex vivo response was dominated by HLA-C-restricted CMV-specific TCR beta clonotypes, which also provided the single most frequent clonotype in two of eight donors. In both this cohort and an independent cohort of a few hundred donors, the cumulative frequency of public TCR beta family members distinguished carriers of CMV infection plus the relevant HLA type.

Sequencing was performed on an Illumina HiSeq 1500. TCRdb took the public reads, trimmed them with fastp at Q25, ran MiXCR for clone calling and kept in-frame beta chains. Identical CDR3 proteins give one entry, which carries the most common genes and DNA. The table for this sample lists roughly 800,000 distinct CDR3 sequences; almost 30% of them were counted only once. Of the sample, around 13% is held by the ten largest clones. The treatment or condition label on this specimen signifies: in vitro stimulation with specific CMV peptide epitopes to enrich CMV-specific T cells. According to the germline V gene, CDR1 reads MNHEY and CDR2 reads SVGAGI. From V the trimming removes 0 bases and from J it removes 7 bases, while the gene matches leave 8 bases of the junction unaccounted for. The CDR3 spans 16 residues, from the cysteine through the phenylalanine. Only the CDR3 DNA is retained, 48 bases long and in frame from the first base.

This clonotype was counted a few times. It lacks a known antigen. No qualities accompany the bases; no much larger clone lies one base away. The chain couples TRBV6-5 to TRBJ2-1; 8 bases in the middle match TRBD2. The TCR sequence derives from a human donor in good health (CMV status not recorded). Some clones in this sample may be carry-over from other donors' samples. The sequencing used cultured CD8+ T cells from PBMCs, collected from culture after CMV antigen stimulation. The sequenced DNA is TGTGCCAGCAGTTACTCAAGCGGGGGCTCTTATAATGAGCAGTTCTTC. Translated, it reads CASSYSSGGSYNEQFF.